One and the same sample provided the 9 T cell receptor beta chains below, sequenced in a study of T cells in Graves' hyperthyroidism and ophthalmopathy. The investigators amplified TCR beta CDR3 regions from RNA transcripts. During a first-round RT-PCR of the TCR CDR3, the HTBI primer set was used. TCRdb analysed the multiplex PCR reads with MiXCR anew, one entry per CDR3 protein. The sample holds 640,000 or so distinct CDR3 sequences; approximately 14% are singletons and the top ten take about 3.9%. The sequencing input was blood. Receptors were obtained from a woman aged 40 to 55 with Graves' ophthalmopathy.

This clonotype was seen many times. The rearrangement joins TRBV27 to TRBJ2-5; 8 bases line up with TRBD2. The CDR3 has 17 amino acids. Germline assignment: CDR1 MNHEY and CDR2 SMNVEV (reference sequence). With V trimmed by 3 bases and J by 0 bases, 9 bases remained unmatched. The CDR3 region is CASSFSSGEFYQETQYF. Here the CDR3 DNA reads TGTGCCAGCAGTTTCAGTAGCGGGGAGTTTTACCAAGAGACCCAGTACTTC.

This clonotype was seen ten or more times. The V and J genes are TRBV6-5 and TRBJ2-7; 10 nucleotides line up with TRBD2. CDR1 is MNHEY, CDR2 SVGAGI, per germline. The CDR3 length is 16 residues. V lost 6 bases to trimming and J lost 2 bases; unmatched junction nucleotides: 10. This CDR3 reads CASRTRGSGRTYEQYF. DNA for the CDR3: TGTGCCAGCAGAACCCGGGGTAGCGGGAGGACCTACGAGCAGTACTTC.

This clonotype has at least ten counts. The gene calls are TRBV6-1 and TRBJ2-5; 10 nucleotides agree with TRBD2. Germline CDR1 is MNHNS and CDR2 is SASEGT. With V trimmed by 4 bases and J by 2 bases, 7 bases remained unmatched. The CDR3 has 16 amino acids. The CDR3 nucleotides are TGTGCCAGCAGTGGGACTAGCGGAGGTGGGCAAGAGACCCAGTACTTC. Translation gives CASSGTSGGGQETQYF.

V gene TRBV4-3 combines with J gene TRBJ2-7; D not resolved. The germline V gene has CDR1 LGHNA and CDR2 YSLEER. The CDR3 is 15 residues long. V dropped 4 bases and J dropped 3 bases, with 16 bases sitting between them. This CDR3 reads CASSRGWSSCYEQYF. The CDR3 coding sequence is TGCGCCAGCAGCCGGGGTTGGAGTAGTTGCTACGAGCAGTACTTC.

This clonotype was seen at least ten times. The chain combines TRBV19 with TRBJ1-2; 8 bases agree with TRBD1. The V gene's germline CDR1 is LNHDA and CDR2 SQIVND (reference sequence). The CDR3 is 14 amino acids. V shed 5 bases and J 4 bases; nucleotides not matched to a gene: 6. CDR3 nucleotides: TGTGCCAGTAGTCGACAGGGGATGGCCTATGGCTACACCTTC. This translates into CASSRQGMAYGYTF. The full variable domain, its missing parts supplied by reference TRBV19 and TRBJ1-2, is DGGITQSPKYLFRKEGQNVTLSCEQNLNHDAMYWYRQDPGQGLRLIYYSQIVNDFQKGDIAEGYSVSREKKESFPLTVTSAQKNPTAFYLCASSRQGMAYGYTFGSGTRLTVV.

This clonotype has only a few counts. This CDR3 reads CASSGAQGAGEQYF. As DNA, the CDR3 is TGCGCCAGCAGCGGGGCTCAGGGGGCCGGCGAGCAGTACTTC. The V gene is TRBV5-1, the J gene TRBJ2-7; TRBD1 aligns across 8 bases. Germline values: CDR1 SGHRS, CDR2 YFSETQ. Trimming removed 4 bases from V and 6 bases from J; junction bases left unmatched: 9. This CDR3 comprises 14 residues.

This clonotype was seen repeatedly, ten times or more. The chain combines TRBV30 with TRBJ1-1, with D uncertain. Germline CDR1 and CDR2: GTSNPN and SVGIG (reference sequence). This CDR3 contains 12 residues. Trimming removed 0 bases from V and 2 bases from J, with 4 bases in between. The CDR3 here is CAWSVRNTEAFF. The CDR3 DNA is TGTGCCTGGAGTGTACGAAACACTGAAGCTTTCTTT.

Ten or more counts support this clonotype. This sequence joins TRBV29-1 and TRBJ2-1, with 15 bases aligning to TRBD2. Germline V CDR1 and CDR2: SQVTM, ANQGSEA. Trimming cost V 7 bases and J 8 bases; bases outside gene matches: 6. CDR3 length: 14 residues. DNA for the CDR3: TGCAGCGCCCGCGGACTAGCGGGAGGGGATGAGCAGTTCTTC. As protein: CSARGLAGGDEQFF.

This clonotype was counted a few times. The CDR3 loop reads CASSLVWTGTTGELFF. For the CDR3, the DNA is TGCGCCAGCAGCTTGGTTTGGACAGGGACCACCGGGGAGCTGTTTTTT. The chain joins TRBV5-1 to TRBJ2-2, with 8 bases lining up with TRBD1. This CDR3 comprises 16 residues. The ends lost 0 bases at V and 4 bases at J; junction bases unmatched: 5. Germline CDR1 and CDR2: SGHRS and YFSETQ.